These 20 T cell receptor beta chains were all obtained from the same sample, sequenced in a study of technical replicates of blood from four donors. Generated by immunoSEQ multiplex PCR, the TCRdb table keeps only in-frame clones and is missing some. The table shows 100,000 or so clones, with over 90% occurring only once. Sequenced sample: T cells isolated from PBMCs. The receptor source for this set is a human donor in good health.

The chain has TRBV4-1 and TRBJ2-1; 9 positions match TRBD2. From germline, CDR1 is MGHRA and CDR2 YSYEKL. The CDR3 has 15 residues. V lost 4 bases to trimming and J lost 10 bases; unmatched junction nucleotides: 11. The CDR3 protein is CASSPGTSPSREQFF. The CDR3, as DNA: TGCGCCAGCAGCCCCGGGACTAGCCCCTCCCGGGAGCAGTTCTTC.

The V and J genes are TRBV7-6 and TRBJ2-7, with a weak D call TRBD1 (5 bases). CDR3 size: 14 residues. V dropped 5 bases and J dropped 1 base, with 12 bases sitting between them. The germline gives CDR1 SGHVS, CDR2 FNYEAQ. Here the CDR3 reads CASSEFQGSYEQYF. The CDR3, as DNA: TGTGCCAGCAGCGAATTTCAGGGATCCTACGAGCAGTACTTC.

The chain employs TRBV7-2 and TRBJ2-2; unclear D gene. Trimming took 5 bases from V and 1 from J, leaving 8 bases between them. Germline values: CDR1 SGHTA, CDR2 FQGNSA. The CDR3 consists of 14 residues. CDR3: CASSLRLNTGELFF. CDR3 sequence (DNA): TGTGCCAGCAGCCTTAGATTGAACACCGGGGAGCTGTTTTTT.

V gene TRBV27 combines with J gene TRBJ1-2; TRBD1 matches 10 bases. This CDR3 has 16 residues. Germline values: CDR1 MNHEY, CDR2 SMNVEV (reference sequence). V was pared by 7 bases and J by 3 bases, with 11 bases of the junction left unmatched. The CDR3 here is CASKRGQGFGDYGYTF. CDR3 DNA sequence: TGTGCCAGCAAGAGGGGACAGGGGTTTGGAGACTATGGCTACACCTTC.

The chain couples TRBV5-1 to TRBJ2-5; 7 bases fit TRBD1. The CDR3 contains 14 residues. Germline V gene lookup returns CDR1 SGHRS and CDR2 YFSETQ. V lost 4 bases and J lost 1; bases outside the gene matches: 4. CDR3 DNA: TGCGCCAGCAGCGAGACAGGGTTCCAAGAGACCCAGTACTTC. As protein: CASSETGFQETQYF.

The V call is TRBV5-1, the J call TRBJ1-2; D not resolved. Trimming removed 8 bases from V and 2 bases from J, with 13 bases in between. Germline V gene sequence: CDR1 SGHRS, CDR2 YFSETQ. The CDR3 length is 13 residues. The CDR3 spells CASNVGNNYGYTF. The CDR3 coding sequence is TGCGCCAGTAATGTTGGCAACAACTATGGCTACACCTTC.

The V and J genes are TRBV5-6 and TRBJ2-7; 8 bases are a match to TRBD2. The J segment lost 4 bases and the V segment lost 3 bases, leaving 9 bases of the junction unmatched. The CDR3 runs to 15 residues. The germline CDR1 and CDR2 sequences are SGHDT and YYEEEE. The CDR3: CASSYLGGGNYEQYF. The CDR3 DNA reads TGTGCCAGCAGCTACCTCGGGGGGGGGAATTACGAGCAGTACTTC.

Only one count was recorded for this clone. The rearrangement uses TRBV18 and TRBJ1-1; 9 bases are a match to TRBD1. The CDR3 loop spans 20 amino acids. V gave up 0 bases and J gave up 4 bases; unmatched junction bases: 18. Germline lookup yields CDR1 KGHSH and CDR2 LQKENI. CDR3: CASSPPVSLAPGQGFTEAFF. CDR3 in DNA: TGTGCCAGCTCACCACCGGTATCCCTGGCACCGGGACAGGGATTCACTGAAGCTTTCTTT.

This clone appeared once. The chain recombines TRBV28 with TRBJ2-1, with TRBD2 identical over 11 bases. The V and J ends lost 1 base and 7 bases, in that order; junction bases with no gene match: 3. Germline V gene data show CDR1 as MDHEN and CDR2 as SYDVKM. This CDR3 is 15 amino acids long. CDR3 residues: CASSLFLAGGNEQFF. As DNA, the CDR3 is TGTGCCAGCAGTTTATTCTTAGCGGGAGGGAATGAGCAGTTCTTC. The variable domain in full, completed from reference TRBV28 and TRBJ2-1, reads DVKVTQSSRYLVKRTGEKVFLECVQDMDHENMFWYRQDPGLGLRLIYFSYDVKMKEKGDIPEGYSVSREKKERFSLILESASTNQTSMYLCASSLFLAGGNEQFFGPGTRLTVL.

This chain's CDR3 is CASSQPTSLSGGVEQFF. The CDR3 DNA follows: TGCGCCAGCAGCCAACCCACCTCTTTATCAGGCGGGGTTGAGCAGTTCTTC. The V gene is TRBV4-1, the J gene TRBJ2-1; weak D call: TRBD2 (6 bases). CDR3 length equals 17 residues. Germline CDR1 and CDR2: MGHRA and YSYEKL. V dropped 2 bases and J dropped 9 bases, with 23 bases sitting between them.

This rearrangement joins TRBV5-5 to TRBJ2-1; 7 bases line up with TRBD2. This CDR3 comprises 13 residues. CDR1 SGHKS and CDR2 YYEKEE come from the germline V gene (reference sequence). Trimming took 4 bases from V and 7 from J; bases not matched to a gene: 5. The CDR3: CASSPGTKNEQFF. The DNA of the CDR3 is TGTGCCAGCAGCCCCGGGACTAAGAATGAGCAGTTCTTC.

This chain joins TRBV12-5 and TRBJ1-2; D possibly corresponds to TRBD1 (5 bases). CDR3 length equals 13 residues. CDR1 is LGHNT, CDR2 FRNRAP, per germline. Trimming stripped 1 base from V and 10 bases from J, with 13 bases between. CDR3 loop: CASGLEAGNPYTF. CDR3 in DNA: TGTGCTAGTGGTTTGGAGGCAGGGAATCCCTACACCTTC.

V is TRBV7-9 and J is TRBJ2-7; 7 nucleotides agree with TRBD1. This CDR3 has 14 residues. Trimming removed 5 bases from V and 5 bases from J; junction bases left unmatched: 9. The germline V gene has CDR1 SEHNR and CDR2 FQNEAQ (reference sequence). CDR3: CASSRDREQDEQYF. CDR3 in DNA: TGTGCCAGCAGCCGCGACAGGGAGCAGGACGAGCAGTACTTC.

This clone was seen only once. The chain couples TRBV11-2 to TRBJ2-7, with 9 bases fitting TRBD1. CDR3 size: 15 residues. J was trimmed by 2 bases and V by 6 bases; bases with no gene match: 8. Germline CDR1 is SGHAT and CDR2 is FQNNGV. The CDR3 DNA is TGTGCCAGCAGGTCACCGGGACAGGGTACCTACGAGCAGTACTTC. Amino acid sequence: CASRSPGQGTYEQYF. Full variable domain (outside the CDR3, taken from reference TRBV11-2 and TRBJ2-7): EAGVAQSPRYKIIEKRQSVAFWCNPISGHATLYWYQQILGQGPKLLIQFQNNGVVDDSQLPKDRFSAERLKGVDSTLKIQPAKLEDSAVYLCASRSPGQGTYEQYFGPGTRLTVT.

The chain joins TRBV9 to TRBJ2-2, with 9 bases identical to TRBD2. V trimming: 1 base; J trimming: 3 bases; junction bases outside the gene matches: 7. Germline V gives CDR1 SGDLS, CDR2 YYNGEE. The CDR3 contains 17 residues. In DNA form, the CDR3 reads TGTGCCAGCAGCGTATTGTCTAGCGGGGCCTACACCGGGGAGCTGTTTTTT. This translates into CASSVLSSGAYTGELFF. Using reference TRBV9 and TRBJ2-2 for the parts outside the CDR3, the full variable domain is DSGVTQTPKHLITATGQRVTLRCSPRSGDLSVYWYQQSLDQGLQFLIQYYNGEERAKGNILERFSAQQFPDLHSELNLSSLELGDSALYFCASSVLSSGAYTGELFFGEGSRLTVL.

The chain links TRBV5-4 to TRBJ2-1; D is perhaps TRBD1 (5 bases). CDR1 and CDR2 (germline): SGHNT, YYREEE (reference sequence). V was pared by 0 bases and J by 0 bases, with 13 bases between. This CDR3 region has 17 residues. CDR3 amino acids: CASSLAGKYSSYNEQFF. CDR3 DNA sequence: TGTGCCAGCAGCTTGGCAGGGAAGTACAGCTCCTACAATGAGCAGTTCTTC.

The chain links TRBV2 to TRBJ2-5; D is unresolved. V lost 4 bases, J lost 0 bases, and 9 bases lay in between. The CDR3 is 14 amino acids. Germline V gene sequence: CDR1 SNHLY, CDR2 FYNNEI. The DNA of the CDR3 is TGTGCCAGCAGTGCACACCCACACCAAGAGACCCAGTACTTC. As protein: CASSAHPHQETQYF.

This chain joins TRBV7-9 and TRBJ1-3; no reliable D call. Germline V gene data show CDR1 as SEHNR and CDR2 as FQNEAQ (reference sequence). There are 14 residues in the CDR3. V was clipped by 5 bases and J by 0 bases, with 8 bases between them. In nucleotides, the CDR3 is TGTGCCAGCAGCCGCGGTTTCTCTGGAAACACCATATATTTT. Translating it yields CASSRGFSGNTIYF.

Concerning this clone itself: The sample has other DNA sequences that encode this CDR3 too. This CDR3 is CASSSRGTSGRYNEQFF. The CDR3 coding sequence is TGTGCCAGCAGTTCCAGGGGGACTAGCGGTCGATACAATGAGCAGTTCTTC. The rearrangement links TRBV27 to TRBJ2-1, with 11 bases fitting TRBD2. From germline, CDR1 is MNHEY and CDR2 SMNVEV (reference sequence). The CDR3 has 17 amino acids. V dropped 4 bases and J dropped 4; count of bases not matched to a gene: 9.

This chain joins TRBV5-5 and TRBJ1-2, with 10 bases matching TRBD1. V lost 4 bases to trimming and J lost 8 bases; unmatched junction nucleotides: 11. CDR3 length: 15 amino acids. Germline V gene data show CDR1 as SGHKS and CDR2 as YYEKEE (reference sequence). The CDR3 DNA sequence: TGTGCCAGCAGCCTATCGACAGGGGGCGCGTCGGGCTACACCTTC. Its protein product is CASSLSTGGASGYTF.